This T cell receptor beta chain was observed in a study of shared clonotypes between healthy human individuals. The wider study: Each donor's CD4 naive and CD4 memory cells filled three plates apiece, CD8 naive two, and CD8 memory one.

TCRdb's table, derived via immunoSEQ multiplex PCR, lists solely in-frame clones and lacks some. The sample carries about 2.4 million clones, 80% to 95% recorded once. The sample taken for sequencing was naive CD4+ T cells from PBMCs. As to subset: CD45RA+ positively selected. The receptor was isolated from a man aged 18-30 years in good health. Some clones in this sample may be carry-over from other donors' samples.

The CDR3 region is CSVLFPDRIYNEQFF. CDR3 in DNA: TGCAGCGTTCTATTTCCGGACAGGATCTACAATGAGCAGTTCTTC. The chain combines TRBV29-1 with TRBJ2-1, with 7 bases that match TRBD1. Per the germline V gene, CDR1 is SQVTM and CDR2 is ANQGSEA. With V trimmed by 5 bases and J by 3 bases, 10 bases remained unmatched. The CDR3 runs 15 residues.